This T cell receptor (beta chain) was documented in a study of shared clonotypes between healthy human individuals. Sequencing was performed with immunoSEQ multiplex PCR; in TCRdb, only in-frame clones are kept and a portion is missing. The sample includes some 1,100,000 clones, around 82% of them seen just once. The CDR3 runs to 15 residues. Losses at the gene ends were 4 bases for V and 7 bases for J; bases not matched to a gene: 12. CDR1 SGHRS and CDR2 YFSETQ come from the germline V gene. The gene calls are TRBV5-1 and TRBJ2-5, with 8 positions matching TRBD1. The receptor comes from a man aged 18 to 29 in good health. Some clones in this sample may be carry-over from other donors' samples. The sequenced material came from memory CD4+ T cells from PBMCs. Subset defined: CD45RA-negative fraction. The CDR3, as DNA: TGCGCCAGCAGCAACCACGTGACAGGGGTTGGGACCCAGTACTTC. Translated, it gives CASSNHVTGVGTQYF.